This T cell receptor beta chain was captured in a study of T cell repertoires in cytomegalovirus infection. The overall study: Recently identified HLA-C-restricted and well-studied HLA-B-restricted CMV epitopes were used. An indication of both CMV infection and matching HLA type came from public TCR beta signatures.

TCRdb passed the reads through MiXCR, listing each CDR3 protein once. The table has roughly 280,000 distinct CDR3 sequences, under 25% seen once; the top ten hold 15% to 20%. This clonotype was detected ten times or more. What it binds is unknown. The V and J ends lost 5 bases and 5 bases, in that order; junction bases with no gene match: 7. The germline V gene has CDR1 SGHTA and CDR2 FQGNSA. The CDR3 extends over 14 amino acids. This receptor was identified in a human donor in good health (CMV status not recorded). Some clones in this sample may be carry-over from other donors' samples. This sequence joins TRBV7-2 and TRBJ1-1; 8 nucleotides agree with TRBD1. Sequencing was performed on cultured PBMCs, taken from culture after CMV antigen stimulation. In nucleotides, the CDR3 is TGTGCCAGCAGCGATGGACAGGGACGGACTGAAGCTTTCTTT. Translated: CASSDGQGRTEAFF.